This T cell receptor (beta chain) is drawn from a study of identical twins. Each CDR3 protein is one row after TCRdb ran MiXCR on the 5' RACE reads. Here the sample spans some 270,000 distinct CDR3 sequences, approximately 8.3% being singletons. The CDR3 runs 18 residues. Germline trimming cut 1 base from V and 1 base from J; bases unmatched to any gene: 9. Germline V lookup: CDR1 SGHRS, CDR2 YFSETQ. These records were also assigned to another study, of yellow fever vaccine responses in identical twins.

The chain joins TRBV5-1 to TRBJ2-5; 11 positions agree with TRBD2. Sequencing input: CD8+ T cells sorted from blood. The receptor's source is a woman between 18 and 30 years old in good health. CDR3 amino acids: CASSLTSGGRGPQETQYF. CDR3 coding DNA: TGCGCCAGCAGCTTGACTAGCGGGGGCCGGGGGCCCCAAGAGACCCAGTACTTC.